A single sample is the source of the 9 T cell receptor beta chains below, sequenced in a study of cytomegalovirus exposure and HLA in healthy donors. Amplification used 60 Vbeta primers and 13 Jbeta primers. This table comes from immunoSEQ multiplex PCR, and its TCRdb copy is limited to in-frame clones, with some not included. The table lists more than 150,000 clones, about 88% of them singletons. What was sequenced was PBMCs. Source of these receptors: a girl less than two years old in good health and CMV-seronegative.

This sequence joins TRBV4-1 and TRBJ2-5, with a weak D call TRBD2 (6 bases). CDR1 is MGHRA, CDR2 YSYEKL, per germline. V was trimmed by 5 bases and J by 7 bases, leaving 11 bases between them. This CDR3 is 12 amino acids long. The CDR3 DNA is TGCGCCAGCAGCGGGGGGAGTGGGACCCAGTACTTC. Translation gives CASSGGSGTQYF.

CDR3 bases: TGCGCCAGCAGCTTACGGATCCTCAGCGGGGGACTCTCCTACGAGCAGTACTTC. Amino acid sequence: CASSLRILSGGLSYEQYF. The chain uses TRBV4-1 and TRBJ2-7; 8 nucleotides agree with TRBD2. The V segment lost 5 bases and the J segment 0 bases; nucleotides outside the gene matches: 15. The germline gives CDR1 MGHRA, CDR2 YSYEKL. The length of the CDR3 is 18 residues.

The rearrangement joins TRBV6-1 to TRBJ1-5; 10 bases map to TRBD1. J gave up 2 bases and V 4 bases, and 5 bases lay outside the gene matches. This CDR3 contains 16 residues. Germline V gene lookup returns CDR1 MNHNS and CDR2 SASEGT. For the CDR3, the DNA is TGTGCCAGCAGTGGACCCGGGACAGGGGGCAATCAGCCCCAGCATTTT. It specifies CASSGPGTGGNQPQHF.

The rearrangement uses TRBV20-1 and TRBJ2-7; D may be TRBD2 (6 bases). The V gene lost 0 bases and the J gene lost 12 bases, with 12 bases spanning the gap. The CDR3 is 11 residues long. Germline CDR1 DFQATT, CDR2 SNEGSKA (reference sequence). Here the CDR3 DNA reads TGCAGTGCTAGAGATGGGCGGGATGGGTACTTC. This translates into CSARDGRDGYF.

J is TRBJ1-6 and V is TRBV12-1; the table's D call, TRBD1, was not checked against the DNA. TRBV12-1 is a pseudogene. This CDR3 has 14 residues. The CDR3 is CASSYSGGNSPLHF. DNA of the CDR3: TGTGCCAGCAGCTACTCAGGGGGTAATTCACCCCTCCACTTT.

Comments on this clone: One end of the junction varies from germline; a read error may be responsible. The chain is built from TRBV7-7 and TRBJ2-3; 11 nucleotides align to TRBD2. CDR3 length equals 15 residues. CDR1 and CDR2 (germline): SSHAT, FNYEAQ (reference sequence). CDR3 loop: CASSRLAGNADTQYF. As DNA, the CDR3 is TGTGCTAGCAGCCGACTAGCGGGGAATGCAGATACGCAGTATTTT.

The chain's CDR3 is CASSEGGTSTDTQYF. As DNA, the CDR3 is TGCGCCAGCAGTGAGGGGGGCACTAGCACAGATACGCAGTATTTT. The genes are TRBV10-1 and TRBJ2-3, with D maybe TRBD1 (6 bases). The germline CDR1 and CDR2 sequences are WNHNN and SYGVQD (reference sequence). This CDR3 spans 15 amino acids. V dropped 2 bases and J dropped 0 bases, with 9 bases sitting between them.

The chain combines TRBV11-2 with TRBJ2-1, with 9 nucleotides matching TRBD2. Losses at the gene ends were 4 bases for V and 6 bases for J; bases not matched to a gene: 4. Germline lookup yields CDR1 SGHAT and CDR2 FQNNGV. CDR3 length equals 14 residues. The CDR3 DNA reads as TGTGCCAGCAGCTCAGGGACTAGCTCCAATGAGCAGTTCTTC. It yields the protein CASSSGTSSNEQFF.

The chain uses TRBV10-3 and TRBJ2-7, with 8 bases lining up with TRBD2. The CDR3 sequence is 15 residues long. V trimming: 5 bases; J trimming: 3 bases; junction bases outside the gene matches: 9. Germline loops: CDR1 ENHRY, CDR2 SYGVKD. CDR3 coding DNA: TGTGCCATCAGTACGAAAAATAGCGGGGACTACGAGCAGTACTTC. Amino acid sequence: CAISTKNSGDYEQYF.